This T cell receptor (beta chain) was sequenced during a study of monozygotic twins with inflammatory bowel disease (dated by TCRdb to the late 2010s). About the investigation overall: In total, around 30 monozygotic twin pairs made up the full study: 19 Danish pairs, all IBD-discordant, plus nine German pairs, of which four were IBD-concordant and five were IBD-discordant. Within discordant pairs, disease-associated traits were sought mainly by comparing IBD patients with their genetically identical healthy co-twins. Each individual had, on average, about 151 000 unique TCRalpha sequences and 181 000 unique TCRbeta sequences available for analysis.

A remark on this clonotype: The specificity of this receptor is unknown.

The method behind the library was 5' RACE. Preparation of each TCR library used approximately 3,500 ng of total RNA. For each sample, cDNA synthesis was carried out in eight separate reactions using SMARTScribe reverse transcriptase. During cDNA synthesis, template switching was used to introduce unique molecular identifiers that contained a 6-nucleotide sample barcode. Amplification of TCRalpha and TCRbeta cDNA involved two nested PCRs of approximately 16 and 9 cycles, and each PCR was followed by bead purification. Before amplification, cDNA was treated with uracil DNA-glycosylase and purified using the QIAquick PCR purification kit. The second PCR added Illumina TruSeq-compatible adapters along with sample-specific barcodes. TapeStation and Qubit were used to check library quality and concentration, and around 5.3 ng of each library was pooled. The pooled libraries were sequenced with 2 x 100 bp reads and custom sequencing primers on an Illumina HiSeq2500 single-index Rapid Run. Processing in the source paper ran as follows. PCR and sequencing errors were corrected by UMI-based consensus assembly using MiGEC version 1.2.6. MiXCR version 2.1.1 was used for V(D)J alignment, clonotype assembly and CDR3 extraction. To normalise gene usage, clonotype sharing and MAIT/NKT TCR abundance, the analysis used the top 1000, 10 000 and 20 000 clonotypes per sample. Diversity was computed as the inverse Simpson index with the vegan R package after downsampling to 27 000 UMIs. Paired Mann-Whitney U tests were applied to discordant twin pairs, with Benjamini-Hochberg correction for multiple testing. The reads, reprocessed by TCRdb, yield one row per CDR3 protein sequence and no DNA. The V and J calls were determined by TCRdb, not by the authors. The sample's own table lists about 450,000 distinct CDR3 sequences. Approximately 2.4% of the sample is in the top ten clones.

The paper as a whole reports these results and caveats: Distinction between different T cell subtypes could not be achieved in the analysis. Measured by the inverse Simpson index, TCRbeta repertoire diversity was lower in IBD patients than in their healthy co-twins. IBD patients shared fewer clonotypes with other individuals than healthy twins did, most markedly in patients showing signs of disease activity. Differing immunosuppressive treatments among patients may have added background noise and inter-individual variability to the repertoires. The results gave no support for a single strong signal or clonotype linked to IBD. Concordant and discordant twins showed no difference in repertoire similarity, possibly because of limited statistical power.

CDR1 and CDR2, per the germline V gene, are SQVTM and ANQGSEA. The CDR3 numbers 14 residues from cysteine through phenylalanine. No DNA appears here. An approximately 2.5 ml peripheral blood sample was drawn into PAXgene tubes per donor and stored at -80°C. Total RNA was isolated from whole blood with the PAXgene blood miRNA kit on an automated QIAcube, without T cell sorting. Peripheral blood from monozygotic twin pairs, either concordant or discordant for inflammatory bowel disease, underwent deep TCRalpha and TCRbeta repertoire profiling that used unique molecular barcoding. Smoking habits were recorded for all twin pairs, and individuals were classified as current, former or never smokers.

The specimen sequenced was blood. This clonotype was sampled from a human donor with ulcerative colitis or Crohn's disease, or a healthy co-twin of an affected twin (not recorded which). The sequence links TRBV29-1 to TRBJ2-7; TCRdb's D call of TRBD1 is untestable without DNA. CDR3 sequence: CSVYSGQGTYEQYF.